These 10 T cell receptor beta chains came from one sample sequenced in a study of blood T cells in healthy people across ages. Then a second PCR, running about 7 to 11 cycles, was carried out with a sample-barcoded 5' primer and a J-beta primer mix. TCRdb passed the 5' RACE reads through MiXCR, listing each CDR3 protein once. This sample has fewer than 2,000,000 distinct CDR3 sequences; 30% to 40% occur once, and the top ten carry 20% to 25%. Sequenced: blood. The receptors here all came from a human donor in good health.

The CDR3 coding sequence is TGCAGCGTTGAAGAGGGGAAGGCCCGCTCCTACAATGAGCAGTTCTTC. This sequence encodes CSVEEGKARSYNEQFF. The chain recombines TRBV29-1 with TRBJ2-1; no clear D. Trimming took 0 bases from V and 0 from J, leaving 12 bases between them. CDR3 size: 16 residues. The V gene's germline CDR1 is SQVTM and CDR2 ANQGSEA.

This clonotype has at least ten counts. The chain uses TRBV14 and TRBJ1-2; D is ambiguous. V shed 3 bases and J shed 4 bases, with 9 bases lying between them. The CDR3 runs 13 residues. Germline V lookup: CDR1 SGHDN, CDR2 FVKESK. The CDR3 here is CASSHGPTYGYTF. CDR3 sequence (DNA): TGTGCCAGCAGCCATGGACCGACCTATGGCTACACCTTC.

There are a few counts of this clonotype. In DNA form, the CDR3 reads TGCGCCAGCAGCCAGAACGGGGAGGGACTAAACTATGGCTACACCTTC. It is translated as CASSQNGEGLNYGYTF. V gene TRBV4-3 combines with J gene TRBJ1-2; a weak D match, TRBD1 (5 bases). V was pared by 3 bases and J by 2 bases, with 16 bases between. The CDR3 consists of 16 residues. CDR1 is LGHNA, CDR2 YSLEER, per germline.

Only one count was recorded for this clonotype. J is TRBJ1-5 and V is TRBV19, with D hard to call. CDR3 length equals 14 residues. With 7 bases removed from V and 10 bases from J, the gap between germline ends came to 20 bases. Germline-derived CDR1 and CDR2 are LNHDA and SQIVND (reference sequence). This CDR3 is CASTLDLVLQPQHF. The CDR3 nucleotides read TGTGCCAGTACCTTGGACCTCGTTCTACAACCCCAGCATTTT.

In this sample, this clonotype turned up a few times. The chain carries TRBV10-3 and TRBJ2-7; 9 nucleotides match TRBD1. Germline values: CDR1 ENHRY, CDR2 SYGVKD. V was pared by 10 bases and J by 5 bases, with 6 bases of the junction left unmatched. The CDR3 loop spans 12 amino acids. The CDR3 coding sequence is TGTGCCAGCCGGGACAGGGCCCACGAGCAGTACTTC. This translates into CASRDRAHEQYF.

In its sample, this clonotype was seen once. The V call is TRBV5-6, the J call TRBJ1-2; D gene ambiguous. From germline, CDR1 is SGHDT and CDR2 YYEEEE. V was cut by 0 bases and J by 5 bases, with 14 bases left in between. The CDR3 extends over 15 amino acids. The CDR3 sequence is CASSLETGIGYGYTF. The DNA of the CDR3 is TGTGCCAGCAGCTTGGAGACGGGAATTGGGTATGGCTACACCTTC.

This clonotype has only a few counts. This rearrangement joins TRBV20-1 to TRBJ2-7, with D hard to call. The CDR3 is made up of 11 amino acids. Germline CDR1 and CDR2: DFQATT and SNEGSKA (reference sequence). Trimming took off 1 base at V and 7 bases at J, with 8 bases between the two ends. DNA for the CDR3: TGCAGTGCTAGAGGACAAGGGGAGCAGTACTTC. It encodes CSARGQGEQYF.

The J gene is TRBJ2-7, the V gene TRBV4-3; 10 bases are shared with TRBD1. This CDR3 has 16 amino acids. The ends lost 1 base at V and 5 bases at J; junction bases unmatched: 8. Germline assignment: CDR1 LGHNA and CDR2 YSLEER. The CDR3 nucleotides are TGCGCCAGCAGCCAAGGCGCTGGACAGGGGGAAAACGAGCAGTACTTC. As protein: CASSQGAGQGENEQYF.

V gene TRBV14 combines with J gene TRBJ2-3; TRBD1 might be the D (5 bases). Germline CDR1 is SGHDN and CDR2 is FVKESK. CDR3 length equals 15 residues. V was cut by 3 bases and J by 2 bases, with 12 bases left in between. The CDR3 loop reads CASSQETVTTDTQYF. CDR3 DNA sequence: TGTGCCAGCAGCCAGGAGACAGTCACCACAGATACGCAGTATTTT.

The rearrangement joins TRBV11-2 to TRBJ2-7; D is unresolved. Germline V gives CDR1 SGHAT, CDR2 FQNNGV. This CDR3 has 14 amino acids. The V end lost 1 base, the J end lost 6 bases, and 13 bases lay between the germline ends. For the CDR3, the DNA is TGTGCCAGCAGCTTAGTAGAGTGGGCGAGCGAGCAGTACTTC. Its translation is CASSLVEWASEQYF. Combining the CDR3 with reference TRBV11-2 and TRBJ2-7 gives the whole variable domain EAGVAQSPRYKIIEKRQSVAFWCNPISGHATLYWYQQILGQGPKLLIQFQNNGVVDDSQLPKDRFSAERLKGVDSTLKIQPAKLEDSAVYLCASSLVEWASEQYFGPGTRLTVT.